The count of the clone carrying this T cell receptor beta chain is one. The antigen is unknown. Positive CCR7 selection of CD45RO-negative cells yielded the naive CD8 cells, and terminally differentiated effector memory CD45RA+ cells were excluded. Trimming pared 5 bases from V and 7 bases from J, leaving 18 bases between. Germline values: CDR1 SGHVS, CDR2 FNYEAQ. The CDR3 has 14 amino acids. Only in-frame clones appear in the TCRdb table, and some are missing; sequencing was by immunoSEQ multiplex PCR. This table has about 2,200,000 clones, 93% appearing once. The sample originates from a study of shared clonotypes between healthy human individuals. Study results and caveats: It was observed that 5% to 6% of naive CD4 clonotypes were shared across several donors.

Sequenced: naive CD8+ T cells from PBMCs. The chain links TRBV7-6 to TRBJ2-7; D gene ambiguous. The clonotype comes from a man younger than 35 in good health. Some clones in this sample may be carry-over from other donors' samples. The CDR3 sequence: CASSPRTYTREQYF. DNA for the CDR3: TGTGCCAGCAGCCCACGGACCTACACCCGTGAGCAGTACTTC.